The 7 T cell receptor beta chains below come from one sample, sequenced in a study of blood T cell repertoires in COVID-19. TCRdb's copy holds only in-frame clones and misses some; the assay was immunoSEQ multiplex PCR. The sample has approximately 230,000 clones, 70% to 90% seen once. What was sequenced was peripheral blood. The origin of the receptors is a man between 18 and 35 years old with active or convalescent COVID-19.

This clone occurred once. The chain joins TRBV3-1 (or the pseudogene TRBV3-2) to TRBJ2-5, with TRBD2 as a possible D gene (6 bases). Germline values: CDR1 LGHDT, CDR2 YNNKEL (reference sequence). The germline V and J ends were trimmed by 5 bases and 0 bases, with 10 bases remaining between them. The CDR3 is 14 amino acids. The CDR3 region is CASSAREYQETQYF. CDR3 DNA: TGTGCCAGCAGCGCCCGGGAGTACCAAGAGACCCAGTACTTC.

The rearrangement links TRBV7-9 to TRBJ1-2; 9 bases map to TRBD1. The trim removed 4 bases at V and 3 bases at J, leaving 9 bases unmatched. CDR1 and CDR2 (germline): SEHNR, FQNEAQ (reference sequence). The CDR3 is made up of 16 amino acids. This CDR3 is CASSSTGGTGDYGYTF. DNA for the CDR3: TGTGCCAGCAGCTCGACAGGGGGAACGGGTGACTATGGCTACACCTTC.

This clone was counted a few times. The rearrangement joins TRBV6-5 to TRBJ2-7, with D tentatively TRBD1 (5 bases). V shed 6 bases and J shed 9 bases, with 12 bases lying between them. CDR3 length equals 11 residues. Per the germline V gene, CDR1 is MNHEY and CDR2 is SVGAGI. The DNA of the CDR3 is TGTGCCAGCAGGGGGATCCAGGGGCAGTACTTC. This codes for CASRGIQGQYF.

This chain joins TRBV5-4 and TRBJ1-1, with unresolved D. The germline V and J ends were trimmed by 0 bases and 1 base, with 13 bases remaining between them. Germline CDR1 reads SGHNT; CDR2 reads YYREEE (reference sequence). This CDR3 has 16 residues. CDR3 residues: CASSLDSQRSNTEAFF. CDR3 sequence (DNA): TGTGCCAGCAGCTTGGACAGTCAACGATCGAACACTGAAGCTTTCTTT. The full variable domain, its missing parts supplied by reference TRBV5-4 and TRBJ1-1, is ETGVTQSPTHLIKTRGQQVTLRCSSQSGHNTVSWYQQALGQGPQFIFQYYREEENGRGNFPPRFSGLQFPNYSSELNVNALELDDSALYLCASSLDSQRSNTEAFFGQGTRLTVV.

The gene calls are TRBV4-1 and TRBJ1-2, with 9 bases lining up with TRBD1. CDR1 is MGHRA, CDR2 YSYEKL, per germline. The CDR3 has 15 residues. The V gene end was trimmed by 4 bases and the J gene end by 5 bases; junction bases not matched to a gene: 8. The CDR3 DNA reads as TGCGCCAGCAGCCCTCTTCCGACAGGGGGATATGGCTACACCTTC. This encodes CASSPLPTGGYGYTF.

This chain connects TRBV7-6 to TRBJ2-3; TRBD2 aligns across 12 bases. CDR3 size: 16 residues. CDR1 is SGHVS, CDR2 FNYEAQ, per germline. V lost 5 bases to trimming and J lost 2 bases; unmatched junction nucleotides: 5. CDR3 loop: CASSTLAGGSTDTQYF. The CDR3 nucleotides are TGTGCCAGCAGCACCCTAGCGGGAGGGTCCACAGATACGCAGTATTTT.

This clone showed up just once. This rearrangement joins TRBV5-6 to TRBJ2-2; the match to TRBD2 covers 13 bases. This CDR3 has 16 amino acids. The trim removed 4 bases at V and 2 bases at J, leaving 2 bases unmatched. Looked up from germline, CDR1 is SGHDT and CDR2 is YYEEEE. The chain's CDR3 is CASSEGLAGNTGELFF. CDR3 DNA sequence: TGTGCCAGCAGCGAGGGACTAGCGGGAAACACCGGGGAGCTGTTTTTT. Full variable domain (missing parts from reference TRBV5-6 and TRBJ2-2): DAGVTQSPTHLIKTRGQQVTLRCSPKSGHDTVSWYQQALGQGPQFIFQYYEEEERQRGNFPDRFSGHQFPNYSSELNVNALLLGDSALYLCASSEGLAGNTGELFFGEGSRLTVL.